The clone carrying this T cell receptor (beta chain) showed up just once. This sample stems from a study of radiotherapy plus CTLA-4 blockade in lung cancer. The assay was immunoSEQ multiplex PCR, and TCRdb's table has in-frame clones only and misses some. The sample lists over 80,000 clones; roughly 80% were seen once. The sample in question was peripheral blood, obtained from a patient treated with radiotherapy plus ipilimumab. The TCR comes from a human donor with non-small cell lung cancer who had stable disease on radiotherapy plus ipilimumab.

For the CDR3, the DNA is TGTGCCAGCAGCCCTGGGCGGCGGGGGTTTGAAGCTTTCTTT. Residues: CASSPGRRGFEAFF. V usage is TRBV7-2 and J usage is TRBJ1-1; tentative D call: TRBD1 (5 bases). Germline lookup yields CDR1 SGHTA and CDR2 FQGNSA. Trimming stripped 5 bases from V and 7 bases from J, with 17 bases between. CDR3 size: 14 residues.